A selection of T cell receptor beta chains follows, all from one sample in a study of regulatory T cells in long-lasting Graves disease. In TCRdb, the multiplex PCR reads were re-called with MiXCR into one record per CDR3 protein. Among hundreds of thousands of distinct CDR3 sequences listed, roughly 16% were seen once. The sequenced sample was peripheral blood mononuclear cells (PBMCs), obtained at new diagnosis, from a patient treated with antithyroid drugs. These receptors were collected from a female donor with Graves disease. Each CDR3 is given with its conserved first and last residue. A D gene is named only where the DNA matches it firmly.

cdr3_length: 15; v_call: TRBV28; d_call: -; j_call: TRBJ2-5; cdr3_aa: CASNTFGQYQETQYF
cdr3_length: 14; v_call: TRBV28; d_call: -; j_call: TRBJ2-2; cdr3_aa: CASSTWTATGELFF
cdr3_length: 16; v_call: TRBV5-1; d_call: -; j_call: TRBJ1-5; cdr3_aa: CASSPGSGGGNQPQHF
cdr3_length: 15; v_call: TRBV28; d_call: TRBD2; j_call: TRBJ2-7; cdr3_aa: CASSYPSGDSYEQYF
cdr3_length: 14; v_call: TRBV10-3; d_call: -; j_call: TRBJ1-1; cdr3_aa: CAIMSRTDDTEAFF
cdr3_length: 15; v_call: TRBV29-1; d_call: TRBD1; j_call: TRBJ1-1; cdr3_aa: CSVEFRQGIATEAFF
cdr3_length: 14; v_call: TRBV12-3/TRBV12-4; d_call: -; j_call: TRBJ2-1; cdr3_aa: CASSSLSSYNEQFF
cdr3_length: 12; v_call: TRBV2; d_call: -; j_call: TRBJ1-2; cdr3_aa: CASRQDRDGYTF
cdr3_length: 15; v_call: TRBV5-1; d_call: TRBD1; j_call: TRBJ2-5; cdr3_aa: CASSLTGGTQETQYF
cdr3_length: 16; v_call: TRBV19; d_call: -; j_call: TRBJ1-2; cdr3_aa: CASSIGQGIINYGYTF
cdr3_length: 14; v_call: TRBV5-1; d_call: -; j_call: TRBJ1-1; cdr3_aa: CASSSGTQNTEAFF
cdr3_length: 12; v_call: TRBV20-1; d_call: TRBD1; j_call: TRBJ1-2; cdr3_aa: CSGTANHYGYTF
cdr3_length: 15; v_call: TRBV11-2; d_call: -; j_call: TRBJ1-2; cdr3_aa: CASSLDPAGGDGYTF
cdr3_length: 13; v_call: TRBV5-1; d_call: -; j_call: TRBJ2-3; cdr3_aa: CASSFQGSDTQYF
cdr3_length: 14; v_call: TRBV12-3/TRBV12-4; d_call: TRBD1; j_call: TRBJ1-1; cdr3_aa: CASTRTGVNTEAFF
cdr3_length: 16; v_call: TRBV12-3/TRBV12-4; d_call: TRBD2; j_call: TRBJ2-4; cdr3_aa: CASSLPAGGPGNIQYF
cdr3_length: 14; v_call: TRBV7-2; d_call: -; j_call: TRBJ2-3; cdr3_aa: CASSVTLSTDTQYF
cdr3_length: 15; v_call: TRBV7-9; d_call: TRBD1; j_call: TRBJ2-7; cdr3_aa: CASSLGVQGAYEQYF
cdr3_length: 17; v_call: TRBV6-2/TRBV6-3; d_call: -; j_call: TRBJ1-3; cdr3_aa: CASSYRKITVSGNTIYF
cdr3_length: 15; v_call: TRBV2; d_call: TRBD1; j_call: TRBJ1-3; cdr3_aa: CASRRNRGPGNTIYF
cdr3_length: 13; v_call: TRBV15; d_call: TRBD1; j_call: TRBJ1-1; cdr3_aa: CATSIQQGSEAFF